Each of the 32 T cell receptor beta chains below was sequenced from the same sample in a study of T cells in narcolepsy. The method was immunoSEQ multiplex PCR; TCRdb's version includes in-frame clones alone and lacks a portion of them. The sample contains about 30,000 clones, 75% to 90% of which appear only once. The sequenced sample was memory (CD45RA-) CD4+ T cells from blood. The receptors originated from a human donor in good health.

Note on this clone: The identical CDR3 is also encoded by other nucleotide sequences in the sample. The chain has TRBV7-9 and TRBJ1-4, with unresolved D. Germline V CDR1 and CDR2: SEHNR, FQNEAQ (reference sequence). The CDR3 covers 14 residues. The V gene lost 0 bases and the J gene lost 5 bases, with 7 bases spanning the gap. CDR3 coding DNA: TGTGCCAGCAGCTTAGCTTCAGGAAATGAAAAACTGTTTTTT. It specifies CASSLASGNEKLFF.

The chain carries TRBV20-1 and TRBJ1-1, with D tentatively TRBD1 (5 bases). This CDR3 spans 11 amino acids. V was trimmed by 7 bases and J by 7 bases, leaving 13 bases between them. Germline values: CDR1 DFQATT, CDR2 SNEGSKA (reference sequence). The CDR3 loop is CSGDNGGEAFF. The CDR3 DNA reads as TGCAGTGGAGACAACGGGGGTGAAGCTTTCTTT.

The genes are TRBV4-3 and TRBJ1-1; D is undetermined. CDR3 length: 16 amino acids. Germline V gives CDR1 LGHNA, CDR2 YSLEER. V was clipped by 0 bases and J by 6 bases, with 17 bases between them. In nucleotides, the CDR3 is TGCGCCAGCAGCCAAGATCCCGAAGGGCGGGTCTCTGAAGCTTTCTTT. It is translated as CASSQDPEGRVSEAFF.

The chain employs TRBV6-5 and TRBJ1-6; D gene unclear. CDR3 length: 16 amino acids. Germline-derived CDR1 and CDR2 are MNHEY and SVGAGI. The ends were cut back, 2 bases at V and 6 bases at J, with 14 bases in the middle. The CDR3 sequence: CASSYGSKWGNSPLHF. The CDR3 region has the DNA TGTGCCAGCAGTTACGGATCGAAATGGGGTAATTCACCCCTCCACTTT.

This rearrangement joins TRBV9 to TRBJ1-2; 9 bases align to TRBD1. The germline CDR1 and CDR2 sequences are SGDLS and YYNGEE. The CDR3 is 14 amino acids. Unmatched junction bases numbered 5, after V lost 0 bases and J lost 8 bases. CDR3 protein: CASSVGGTGTGYTF. The CDR3 coding sequence is TGTGCCAGCAGCGTAGGAGGGACAGGGACCGGCTACACCTTC.

CDR3 nucleotide sequence: TGTGCCAGCAGGATGATAGACAGGGTATATGGCTACACCTTC. It yields the protein CASRMIDRVYGYTF. The V gene is TRBV28, the J gene TRBJ1-2, with 7 bases matching TRBD1. The germline V gene encodes CDR1 MDHEN and CDR2 SYDVKM. V shed 6 bases, J shed 5 bases, and the junction held 9 bases outside the gene matches. CDR3 length equals 14 residues.

The gene calls are TRBV5-4 and TRBJ2-3; D is unresolved. The CDR3 sequence is 14 residues long. Trimming removed 2 bases at V and 2 bases at J, with 9 bases between. Germline CDR1 and CDR2: SGHNT and YYREEE (reference sequence). This CDR3 reads CASSFTQDTDTQYF. CDR3 DNA sequence: TGTGCCAGCAGCTTTACTCAGGACACAGATACGCAGTATTTT.

The chain links TRBV5-1 to TRBJ2-2; a possible D gene is TRBD1 (5 bases). The V end was cut by 2 bases, the J end by 6 bases, with 11 bases between. The CDR3 has 14 residues. Germline V CDR1 and CDR2: SGHRS, YFSETQ. This chain's CDR3 is CASSFQGFAGELFF. The DNA of the CDR3 is TGCGCCAGCAGCTTCCAGGGTTTCGCCGGGGAGCTGTTTTTT.

The gene calls are TRBV2 and TRBJ1-4, with D unclear. The CDR3 length is 14 residues. V was pared by 4 bases and J by 8 bases, with 14 bases between. Germline values: CDR1 SNHLY, CDR2 FYNNEI. CDR3 protein: CASSVGGNREKLFF. CDR3 nucleotide sequence: TGTGCCAGCAGTGTGGGAGGGAATAGAGAAAAACTGTTTTTT. Using reference TRBV2 and TRBJ1-4 for the parts outside the CDR3, the full variable domain is EPEVTQTPSHQVTQMGQEVILRCVPISNHLYFYWYRQILGQKVEFLVSFYNNEISEKSEIFDDQFSVERPDGSNFTLKIRSTKLEDSAMYFCASSVGGNREKLFFGSGTQLSVL.

This rearrangement joins TRBV18 to TRBJ2-3; D unresolved. Germline CDR1 KGHSH, CDR2 LQKENI. The CDR3 totals 12 residues. With 4 bases removed from V and 2 bases from J, the gap between germline ends came to 4 bases. The DNA of the CDR3 is TGTGCCAGCTCACTAAACACAGATACGCAGTATTTT. Translation gives CASSLNTDTQYF.

The V call is TRBV7-9, the J call TRBJ2-5; the D gene is possibly TRBD2 (5 bases). The closer fit of TRBJ2-7 to the DNA end suggests the J call may be wrong. Germline V gene lookup returns CDR1 SEHNR and CDR2 FQNEAQ (reference sequence). This CDR3 is built from 12 residues. The CDR3 spells CASSPEGDEQYF. The CDR3 bases are TGTGCCAGCAGCCCCGAGGGTGACGAGCAGTACTTC.

The chain uses TRBV5-6 and TRBJ1-6; 10 nucleotides align to TRBD1. Germline V gene sequence: CDR1 SGHDT, CDR2 YYEEEE. After removal of 4 bases from V and 6 bases from J, the junction contained 1 base not matched to a gene. The CDR3 length is 14 residues. The CDR3 loop reads CASSGDRGNSPLHF. The CDR3 DNA follows: TGTGCCAGCAGCGGGGACAGGGGTAATTCACCCCTCCACTTT.

The chain couples TRBV6-5 to TRBJ2-1; no firm D call. Trimming removed 5 bases from V and 9 bases from J, with 14 bases in between. CDR3 size: 13 residues. CDR1 MNHEY and CDR2 SVGAGI come from the germline V gene. In DNA form, the CDR3 reads TGTGCCAGCAGTCTTAGTGGGGTAGCTGAGCAGTTCTTC. Translation gives CASSLSGVAEQFF.

This rearrangement joins TRBV15 to TRBJ2-2; perhaps TRBD1 as D (6 bases). The CDR3 length is 14 residues. Trimming cost V 0 bases and J 5 bases, with 7 bases left between them. The germline V gene encodes CDR1 LNHNV and CDR2 YYDKDF (reference sequence). CDR3 residues: CATSRDQGTGELFF. The CDR3 DNA reads TGTGCCACCAGCAGAGATCAGGGGACCGGGGAGCTGTTTTTT.

The gene calls are TRBV4-3 and TRBJ2-3; 8 bases line up with TRBD2. The CDR3 has 18 residues. Germline V gives CDR1 LGHNA, CDR2 YSLEER. The V segment lost 0 bases and the J segment 6 bases; nucleotides outside the gene matches: 14. DNA for the CDR3: TGCGCCAGCAGCCAAGATTTAGAGGCAGCGGGGGCGTGGGATACGCAGTATTTT. Residues: CASSQDLEAAGAWDTQYF.

The rearrangement links TRBV7-2 to TRBJ2-5; D is possibly TRBD2 (7 bases). The V gene's germline CDR1 is SGHTA and CDR2 FQGNSA. V was shortened by 5 bases and J by 4 bases, with 14 bases between the two germline ends. The CDR3 loop spans 14 amino acids. The CDR3 DNA is TGTGCCAGCAGCCCAAGGGGGGGATTAGAGACCCAGTACTTC. Translated: CASSPRGGLETQYF. Together with reference TRBV7-2 and TRBJ2-5, the CDR3 gives the full variable domain: GAGVSQSPSNKVTEKGKDVELRCDPISGHTALYWYRQSLGQGLEFLIYFQGNSAPDKSGLPSDRFSAERTGGSVSTLTIQRTQQEDSAVYLCASSPRGGLETQYFGPGTRLLVL.

This chain connects TRBV4-3 to TRBJ1-4; TRBD1 aligns across 11 bases. This CDR3 region has 15 residues. V lost 1 base, J lost 7 bases, and 2 bases stayed unmatched. CDR1 and CDR2 (germline): LGHNA, YSLEER. The CDR3 sequence: CASSQGGTGGEKLFF. The CDR3 DNA sequence: TGCGCCAGCAGCCAAGGGGGGACAGGGGGTGAAAAACTGTTTTTT.

The rearrangement uses TRBV5-1 and TRBJ1-4; 9 bases align to TRBD1. Germline-derived CDR1 and CDR2 are SGHRS and YFSETQ. Trimming cost V 4 bases and J 8 bases; bases outside gene matches: 9. CDR3 length: 15 amino acids. The CDR3 is CASSGRDREGEKLFF. The CDR3 region has the DNA TGCGCCAGCAGCGGGAGGGACAGGGAAGGCGAAAAACTGTTTTTT.

The chain has TRBV2 and TRBJ1-1, with D unresolved. Germline-derived CDR1 and CDR2 are SNHLY and FYNNEI. The CDR3 sequence is 15 residues long. Trimming took off 8 bases at V and 3 bases at J, with 19 bases between the two ends. CDR3 loop: CASAKEGTRDTEAFF. The CDR3 coding sequence is TGTGCCAGCGCCAAAGAGGGTACTAGAGACACTGAAGCTTTCTTT.

The chain combines TRBV5-1 with TRBJ2-4; D is unresolved. V was shortened by 0 bases and J by 4 bases, with 8 bases between the two germline ends. The CDR3 runs 14 residues. Germline loops: CDR1 SGHRS, CDR2 YFSETQ. The CDR3 DNA sequence: TGCGCCAGCAGCTTGGATGGGATAAAAAACATTCAGTACTTC. It encodes CASSLDGIKNIQYF.

The rearrangement links TRBV2 to TRBJ1-1; D gene unclear. The V gene's germline CDR1 is SNHLY and CDR2 FYNNEI. This CDR3 is built from 14 residues. With 2 bases removed from V and 11 bases from J, the gap between germline ends came to 18 bases. The CDR3 nucleotides are TGTGCCAGCAGTGAACAGAGACACGCTCCACAGGCTTTCTTT. This encodes CASSEQRHAPQAFF.

This rearrangement joins TRBV6-5 to TRBJ1-1, with 10 bases matching TRBD1. This CDR3 spans 15 amino acids. Trimming removed 6 bases from V and 5 bases from J; junction bases left unmatched: 9. CDR1 and CDR2 from the germline V gene are MNHEY and SVGAGI. DNA of the CDR3: TGTGCCAGCAGGCCGACAGGGGGCGTAGGTACTGAAGCTTTCTTT. Its protein is CASRPTGGVGTEAFF.

The V call is TRBV6-1, the J call TRBJ2-7, with 10 bases lining up with TRBD1. The CDR3 contains 13 residues. Germline V CDR1 and CDR2: MNHNS, SASEGT. V was clipped by 8 bases and J by 2 bases; unmatched bases: 3. The CDR3 bases are TGTGCCAGCGGAGGACAGGGGGCCTACGAGCAGTACGTC. This codes for CASGGQGAYEQYV.

The V and J genes are TRBV25-1 and TRBJ1-1, with TRBD1 as a possible D gene (5 bases). The CDR3 contains 14 residues. The V gene's germline CDR1 is MGHDK and CDR2 SYGVNS. Trimming removed 5 bases from V and 3 bases from J, with 13 bases in between. The CDR3 DNA is TGTGCCAGCAGTCTCTCCCAGGGTTACACTGAAGCTTTCTTT. Amino acid sequence: CASSLSQGYTEAFF.

V and J are TRBV10-1 and TRBJ2-2; D possibly corresponds to TRBD2 (6 bases). Trimming stripped 3 bases from V and 1 base from J, with 12 bases between. This CDR3 has 16 residues. Germline CDR1 reads WNHNN; CDR2 reads SYGVQD (reference sequence). CDR3 in DNA: TGCGCCAGCAGTGAAGGAGGGAACCTGAACACCGGGGAGCTGTTTTTT. Amino acid sequence: CASSEGGNLNTGELFF.

V gene TRBV5-5 combines with J gene TRBJ1-4; tentatively, D is TRBD1 (5 bases). The ends were cut back, 4 bases at V and 5 bases at J, with 12 bases in the middle. The CDR3 totals 14 residues. Germline V gene data show CDR1 as SGHKS and CDR2 as YYEKEE (reference sequence). CDR3 protein: CASSNRDLNEKLFF. For the CDR3, the DNA is TGTGCCAGCAGCAACCGGGACCTCAATGAAAAACTGTTTTTT.

This rearrangement joins TRBV4-1 to TRBJ2-7; perhaps TRBD2 as D (7 bases). This CDR3 region has 15 residues. The germline V gene encodes CDR1 MGHRA and CDR2 YSYEKL. The V gene lost 4 bases and the J gene lost 7 bases, with 20 bases spanning the gap. CDR3 loop: CASSRGGLVFEEQYF. DNA for the CDR3: TGCGCCAGCAGCCGGGGGGGGCTAGTATTCGAGGAGCAGTACTTC.

The CDR3 sequence: CASSLPGNNSPLHF. CDR3 in DNA: TGTGCCAGCAGCTTGCCCGGAAATAATTCACCCCTCCACTTT. The rearrangement uses TRBV7-6 and TRBJ1-6, with D unclear. Trimming removed 3 bases at V and 5 bases at J, with 8 bases between. CDR3 size: 14 residues. Germline CDR1 is SGHVS and CDR2 is FNYEAQ.

The chain is built from TRBV11-2 and TRBJ1-2; 7 positions match TRBD1. Germline V gene sequence: CDR1 SGHAT, CDR2 FQNNGV. The V gene end was trimmed by 4 bases and the J gene end by 8 bases; junction bases not matched to a gene: 13. The CDR3 has 15 amino acids. CDR3 DNA sequence: TGTGCCAGCAGCTCGTTATTTAAGGGGGCGGGAGGCTACACCTTC. This sequence encodes CASSSLFKGAGGYTF.

CDR3 sequence (DNA): TGCGCCAGCAGCCAGGACAGGGGGCGAGGCGGGGAGCTGTTTTTT. Protein: CASSQDRGRGGELFF. The chain carries TRBV4-1 and TRBJ2-2; 11 bases align to TRBD1. This CDR3 has 15 amino acids. V was pared by 3 bases and J by 7 bases, with 4 bases of the junction left unmatched. Germline-derived CDR1 and CDR2 are MGHRA and YSYEKL.

The CDR3 region has the DNA TGTGCCAGCAGTACCCCCGGGACTAGCGGGGTCACAGATACGCAGTATTTT. Its protein product is CASSTPGTSGVTDTQYF. This chain uses TRBV27 with TRBJ2-3; 13 nucleotides agree with TRBD2. V shed 5 bases and J 2 bases; nucleotides not matched to a gene: 7. This CDR3 is 17 amino acids long. Germline V CDR1 and CDR2: MNHEY, SMNVEV (reference sequence).

The V and J genes are TRBV18 and TRBJ1-1, with 7 bases lining up with TRBD1. The CDR3 contains 13 residues. With V trimmed by 8 bases and J by 3 bases, 6 bases remained unmatched. In germline, CDR1 is KGHSH, CDR2 LQKENI. For the CDR3, the DNA is TGTGCCAGCCGAGGGACAGCCGACACTGAAGCTTTCTTT. Amino acids: CASRGTADTEAFF.